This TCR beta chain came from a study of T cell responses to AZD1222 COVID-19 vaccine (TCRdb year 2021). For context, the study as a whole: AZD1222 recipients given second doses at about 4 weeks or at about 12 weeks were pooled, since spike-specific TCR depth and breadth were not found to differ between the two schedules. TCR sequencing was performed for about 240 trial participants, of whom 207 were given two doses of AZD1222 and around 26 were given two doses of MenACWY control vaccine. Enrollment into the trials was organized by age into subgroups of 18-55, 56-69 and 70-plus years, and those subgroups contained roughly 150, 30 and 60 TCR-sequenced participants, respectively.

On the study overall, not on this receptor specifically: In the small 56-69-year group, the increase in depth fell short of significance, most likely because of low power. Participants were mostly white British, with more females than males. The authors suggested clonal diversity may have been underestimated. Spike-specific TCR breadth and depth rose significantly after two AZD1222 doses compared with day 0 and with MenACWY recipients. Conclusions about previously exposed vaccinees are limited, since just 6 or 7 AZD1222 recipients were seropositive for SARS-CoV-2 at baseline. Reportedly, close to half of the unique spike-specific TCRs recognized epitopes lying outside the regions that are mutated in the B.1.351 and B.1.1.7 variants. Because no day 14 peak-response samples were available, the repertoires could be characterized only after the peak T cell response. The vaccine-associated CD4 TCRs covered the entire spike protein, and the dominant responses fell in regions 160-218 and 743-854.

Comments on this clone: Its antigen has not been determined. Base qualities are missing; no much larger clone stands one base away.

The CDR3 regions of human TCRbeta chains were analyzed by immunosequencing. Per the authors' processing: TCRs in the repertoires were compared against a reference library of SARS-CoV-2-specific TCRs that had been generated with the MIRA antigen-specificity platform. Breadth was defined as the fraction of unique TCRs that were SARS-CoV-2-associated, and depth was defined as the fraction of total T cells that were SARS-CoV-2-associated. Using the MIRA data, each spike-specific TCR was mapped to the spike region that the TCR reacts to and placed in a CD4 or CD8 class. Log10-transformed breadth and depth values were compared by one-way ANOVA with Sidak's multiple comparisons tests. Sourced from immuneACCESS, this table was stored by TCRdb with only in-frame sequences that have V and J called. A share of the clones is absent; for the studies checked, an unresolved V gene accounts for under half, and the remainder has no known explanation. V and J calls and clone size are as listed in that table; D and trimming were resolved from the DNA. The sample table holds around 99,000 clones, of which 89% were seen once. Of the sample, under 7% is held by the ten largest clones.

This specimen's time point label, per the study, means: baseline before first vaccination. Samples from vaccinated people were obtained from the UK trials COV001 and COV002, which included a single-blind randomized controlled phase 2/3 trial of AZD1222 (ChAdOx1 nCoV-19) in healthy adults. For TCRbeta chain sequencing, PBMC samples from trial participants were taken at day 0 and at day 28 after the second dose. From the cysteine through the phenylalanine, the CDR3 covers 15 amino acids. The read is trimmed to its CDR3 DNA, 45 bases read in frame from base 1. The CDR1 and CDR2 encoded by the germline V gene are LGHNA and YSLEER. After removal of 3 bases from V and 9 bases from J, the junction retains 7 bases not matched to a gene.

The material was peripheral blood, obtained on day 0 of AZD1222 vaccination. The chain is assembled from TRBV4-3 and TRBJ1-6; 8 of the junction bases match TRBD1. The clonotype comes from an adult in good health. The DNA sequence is TGCGCCAGCAGCCAGGTGACAGGGGACGGTTCACCCCTCCACTTT. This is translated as CASSQVTGDGSPLHF.